These T cell receptor beta chains were read from a single sample in a study of neurological immune-mediated disorders. TCRdb fed the 5' RACE reads into MiXCR, producing one record per CDR3 protein. The repertoire consists of about 49,000 distinct CDR3 sequences, with about 9.1% occurring once and the leading ten covering 1.6%. The sequenced material came from PBMCs. The receptor source for this set is a woman in her 40s in good health. Both conserved end residues are trimmed from each CDR3. A D gene is named only where the DNA matches it firmly. Clone size, where shown, is once, few, many, or a class for clones that have expanded.

clone_size d_call j_call v_call cdr3_aa
many TRBD1 TRBJ1-3 TRBV12-3/TRBV12-4 ASRSQGAGGNTIY
. TRBD1 TRBJ2-5 TRBV7-9 ASSSGQAIETQY
few TRBD1 TRBJ1-5 TRBV7-2 ASSRGQDNTQPQH
many . TRBJ1-2 TRBV5-1 ASSLRATRTAASGYT
many . TRBJ1-1 TRBV7-2 ASSLVVTEAF
many . TRBJ1-3 TRBV27 ASSTGKANGQTGNTIY
many . TRBJ2-5 TRBV5-4 ASSAVGLPETQY
many . TRBJ1-1 TRBV12-3/TRBV12-4 ASSLTGEAF
. . TRBJ1-1 TRBV20-1 SARTGGRNNEAF
many . TRBJ1-5 TRBV7-2 ASSLARGVQPQH
many TRBD1 TRBJ1-1 TRBV20-1 SARQGALNTEAF
many . TRBJ2-1 TRBV20-1 SAEGVGPSSYNEQF
. . TRBJ2-2 TRBV5-1 ASTPMMNNGELF
many . TRBJ1-2 TRBV13 ASSSTQGLAGYT
many . TRBJ1-1 TRBV20-1 SALHPTYTILP
many TRBD2 TRBJ2-4 TRBV20-1 SARDPSGDGYIQY
many . TRBJ2-1 TRBV5-1 ASSQAADNEQF
many TRBD1 TRBJ2-2 TRBV5-1 ASSLGQGSGTGELF
many . TRBJ2-7 TRBV10-1 ASSDAGGYEQY
many . TRBJ2-7 TRBV4-1 ASSQRIASEQY
many . TRBJ1-3 TRBV4-2 ASSQDLPGAGGNTIY
few TRBD1 TRBJ2-7 TRBV6-5 ASRDRAYEQY
many TRBD1 TRBJ1-4 TRBV7-2 ASTPDRGDEKLF
many TRBD2 TRBJ2-3 TRBV9 ASSGTSPSTDTQY
few TRBD1 TRBJ2-2 TRBV4-2 ASSQDTLQGANTGELF
. . TRBJ1-4 TRBV20-1 SGFQTEGKLF
many . TRBJ1-2 TRBV20-1 SANPQGSDYGYT
many . TRBJ2-3 TRBV15 ATSRDTIGVGGTDTQY
many . TRBJ2-1 TRBV6-5 ASEGTGNEQF
many . TRBJ2-1 TRBV21-1 ASSLLNWKGVKDEQF
. . TRBJ1-5 TRBV2 ASSDWVAMDNQPQH
many TRBD1 TRBJ1-3 TRBV3-1 ASSQKGGYGNTIY
many . TRBJ1-3 TRBV7-2 ASSLLIGESDISGNTIY
. . TRBJ2-7 TRBV19 ASSKGNEQY
many . TRBJ2-1 TRBV3-1 ASSDAGTRGADEQF
many TRBD1 TRBJ1-1 TRBV10-3 AISGGTEAF
many . TRBJ1-4 TRBV5-6 ASSYGRGEKLF
many . TRBJ1-1 TRBV20-1 SARGGGTEAF
many TRBD1 TRBJ1-1 TRBV10-3 AISGGQGGTEAF